A selection of T cell receptor beta chains follows, all from one sample in a study of blood T cell repertoires in COVID-19. This table comes from immunoSEQ multiplex PCR, and its TCRdb copy is limited to in-frame clones, with some not included. The sample includes some 94,000 clones, about 83% of them seen just once. The sequenced sample consisted of peripheral blood. These receptors were taken from a man between 65 and 85 years old with active or convalescent COVID-19. Each CDR3 is given with its conserved first and last residue. A D gene is named only where the DNA matches it firmly. Clone size is given for some rows only: seen once, a few or many times, or a class if the clone is expanded.

TRBV9,-,TRBD2,TRBJ2-5,CASSAYSGGAAGETQYF,TGTGCCAGCAGCGCGTATAGCGGGGGGGCCGCGGGGGAGACCCAGTACTTC
TRBV19,-,TRBD1,TRBJ2-1,CASSTAGTGVYNEQFF,TGTGCCAGTAGTACGGCCGGGACAGGGGTGTACAATGAGCAGTTCTTC
TRBV5-1,-,-,TRBJ2-1,CASSFREYNEQFF,TGCGCCAGCAGCTTCCGGGAGTACAATGAGCAGTTCTTC
TRBV9,-,-,TRBJ2-7,CASGTDQGGQYF,TGTGCCAGCGGCACGGACCAGGGGGGGCAGTACTTC
TRBV11-3,-,-,TRBJ1-1,CASSLDSGKAFF,TGTGCCAGCAGCTTAGATTCGGGGAAAGCTTTCTTT
TRBV5-8,few,-,TRBJ1-1,CASTRRTWTEAFF,TGTGCCAGCACCCGCCGGACATGGACTGAAGCTTTCTTT
TRBV5-8,-,TRBD2,TRBJ2-1,CASSLRGGQVKFRRNEQFF,TGTGCCAGCAGCTTGCGGGGAGGGCAGGTCAAGTTCAGGCGGAATGAGCAGTTCTTC
TRBV19,-,TRBD1,TRBJ1-2,CASSIGGQGMYGYTF,TGTGCCAGTAGTATAGGAGGACAGGGGATGTATGGCTACACCTTC
TRBV11-2,-,TRBD1,TRBJ1-1,CASRFGDSLNTEAFF,TGTGCCAGCAGATTTGGGGACAGCTTGAACACTGAAGCTTTCTTT
TRBV5-1,-,TRBD2,TRBJ2-5,CASSYSGGQETQYF,TGCGCCAGCAGCTATTCGGGGGGACAAGAGACCCAGTACTTC
TRBV6-2/TRBV6-3,-,TRBD1,TRBJ1-5,CASSYGTGNQPQHF,TGTGCCAGCAGTTACGGGACAGGGAATCAGCCCCAGCATTTT
TRBV5-1,-,TRBD1,TRBJ1-4,CASSSEGAGSEKLFF,TGCGCCAGCAGCTCCGAGGGGGCAGGAAGTGAAAAACTGTTTTTT
TRBV19,few,TRBD1,TRBJ2-7,CASSILQGSEQYF,TGTGCCAGTAGTATCCTACAGGGGTCCGAGCAGTACTTC
TRBV28,-,-,TRBJ2-7,CASSTTAYEQYF,TGTGCCAGCAGTACCACAGCCTACGAGCAGTACTTC
TRBV30,-,-,TRBJ1-2,CAWSVQAFGGYTF,TGTGCCTGGAGTGTTCAGGCTTTTGGTGGCTACACCTTC
TRBV7-9,-,TRBD1,TRBJ1-5,CASSFGTGGNQPQHF,TGTGCCAGCAGCTTCGGGACAGGGGGCAATCAGCCCCAGCATTTT
TRBV6-5,-,TRBD2,TRBJ2-7,CASRRGENYEQYF,TGTGCCAGCAGGCGGGGGGAGAACTACGAGCAGTACTTC
TRBV7-9,-,-,TRBJ1-1,CASSFGQGKGNTEAFF,TGTGCCAGCAGCTTCGGGCAGGGAAAGGGAAACACTGAAGCTTTCTTT
TRBV5-6,-,-,TRBJ1-2,CASSLLAVYGYTF,TGTGCCAGCAGCTTGTTGGCGGTCTATGGCTACACCTTC
TRBV10-3,-,-,TRBJ1-1,CAITPGTKNTEAFF,TGTGCCATCACCCCCGGGACAAAGAACACTGAAGCTTTCTTT
TRBV11-2,-,-,TRBJ1-2,CASSLARDGYTF,TGTGCCAGCAGCTTAGCTCGGGATGGCTACACCTTC
TRBV7-6,-,TRBD2,TRBJ2-5,CASSLRTSGVKGETQYF,TGTGCCAGCAGCTTAAGGACTAGCGGGGTGAAGGGAGAGACCCAGTACTTC
TRBV13,few,-,TRBJ1-6,CASKGGDSPLHF,TGTGCCAGCAAAGGGGGGGATTCACCCCTCCACTTT
TRBV10-3,-,-,TRBJ2-3,CAISEGGTSTDTQYF,TGTGCCATCAGTGAGGGGGGGACTAGCACAGATACGCAGTATTTT
TRBV6-5,few,-,TRBJ2-7,CASSYEDYEQYF,TGTGCCAGCAGCTACGAGGACTACGAGCAGTACTTC
TRBV3-1/TRBV3-2,-,-,TRBJ2-4,CASSQGLAGSNIQYF,TGTGCCAGCAGCCAAGGGTTGGCAGGGTCAAACATTCAGTACTTC
TRBV2,-,TRBD1,TRBJ2-7,CASSEGTVAYEQYF,TGTGCCAGCAGTGAGGGGACAGTGGCCTACGAGCAGTACTTC
TRBV9,few,TRBD1,TRBJ2-1,CASSEQGDEQFF,TGTGCCAGCAGCGAACAGGGGGATGAGCAGTTCTTC
TRBV6-5,-,-,TRBJ1-5,CASSYRAGNQPQHF,TGTGCCAGCAGTTATAGGGCGGGGAATCAGCCCCAGCATTTT
TRBV5-1,few,TRBD1,TRBJ1-2,CASSWTGDNYGYTF,TGCGCCAGCAGCTGGACAGGGGACAACTATGGCTACACCTTC
TRBV7-2,few,-,TRBJ1-4,CANTGRRIGKLFF,TGTGCCAACACAGGCCGGCGGATCGGAAAACTGTTTTTT
TRBV4-1,-,TRBD2,TRBJ2-1,CASSQGLAGNEQFF,TGCGCCAGCAGCCAAGGACTAGCGGGCAATGAGCAGTTCTTC
TRBV7-9,-,-,TRBJ2-6,CASSREVGFGANVLTF,TGTGCCAGCAGCCGGGAAGTCGGGTTTGGGGCCAACGTCCTGACTTTC
TRBV6-1,-,TRBD1,TRBJ1-5,CASSETGRNQPQHF,TGTGCCAGCAGTGAGACAGGGAGGAATCAGCCCCAGCATTTT
TRBV19,-,-,TRBJ1-1,CASSIAGTNTEAFF,TGTGCCAGTAGTATTGCAGGAACGAACACTGAAGCTTTCTTT
TRBV7-3,few,-,TRBJ2-3,CASSSGGASDTQYF,TGTGCCAGCAGCTCGGGGGGCGCATCAGATACGCAGTATTTT
TRBV5-4,-,-,TRBJ2-5,CASSPLVARGSREETQYF,TGTGCCAGCAGCCCCCTCGTGGCTAGGGGGAGTCGGGAAGAGACCCAGTACTTC
TRBV5-8,-,TRBD1,TRBJ1-5,CASSLYGTGVQPQHF,TGTGCCAGCAGCTTGTACGGGACAGGGGTTCAGCCCCAGCATTTT